This T cell receptor (beta chain) was sequenced in a study of cytomegalovirus exposure and HLA in healthy donors. Regarding the study as a whole: The productive fraction for most TCR beta V segments was about 87% or about 30% in an earlier analysis. The later analysis indicated that the majority of CMV-associated TCR beta chains appeared HLA-restricted. In a later analysis, TCR association rates varied by HLA locus: DRB1 most, HLA-C fewest.

This PCR relied on a set of 60 Vbeta primers and 13 Jbeta primers. Profiled with immunoSEQ multiplex PCR; TCRdb holds only in-frame clones, not every one. The data hold over 100,000 clones, with around three quarters observed a single time. This clone was detected only a few times. Its target is not known. This CDR3 has 15 residues. The germline gives CDR1 KGHSH, CDR2 LQKENI. V was pared by 5 bases and J by 0 bases, with 6 bases of the junction left unmatched. This sequence was found in a man aged 30-40 years in good health and CMV-seropositive. The chain uses TRBV18 and TRBJ1-1; TRBD1 matches at 7 bases. The sequenced sample consisted of PBMCs. The CDR3 here is CASSSRTGMNTEAFF. DNA for the CDR3: TGTGCCAGCTCATCCCGGACAGGAATGAACACTGAAGCTTTCTTT.